The 24 T cell receptor beta chains below were found in one sample sequenced in a study of shared clonotypes between healthy human individuals. Libraries were prepared by immunoSEQ multiplex PCR; TCRdb keeps only in-frame clonotypes and omits some of them. The data show a few million clones, 85% to 95% seen once. Terminally differentiated effector memory CD45RA+ cells were excluded from the naive CD8 cells, which were CD45RO-negative and positively selected for CCR7. Sequencing used naive CD8+ T cells from PBMCs. The receptors come from a man aged 18 to 30 in good health. Some clones in this sample may be carry-over from other donors' samples.

This clone was counted only a few times. J is TRBJ1-1 and V is TRBV30, with D possibly TRBD1 on 6 matching bases. The ends were cut back, 7 bases at V and 4 bases at J, with 16 bases in the middle. The CDR3 has 13 residues. Germline values: CDR1 GTSNPN, CDR2 SVGIG (reference sequence). CDR3 coding DNA: TGTGCCTCAGAGGGGGGCGCGGGCACTGAAGCTTTCTTT. Protein sequence: CASEGGAGTEAFF.

Points on this clone: Different DNA sequences within this sample yield the same CDR3. V usage is TRBV28 and J usage is TRBJ2-1; the D gene is possibly TRBD2 (6 bases). Germline lookup yields CDR1 MDHEN and CDR2 SYDVKM. CDR3 length: 16 residues. The ends were cut back, 4 bases at V and 0 bases at J, with 13 bases in the middle. The CDR3 bases are TGTGCCAGCAGTTCCCCTAGCGAGAGCTCCTACAATGAGCAGTTCTTC. Translation gives CASSSPSESSYNEQFF.

The V and J genes are TRBV4-2 and TRBJ1-1; D is unresolved. The CDR3 covers 14 residues. V was cut by 4 bases and J by 4 bases, with 13 bases left in between. The germline V gene has CDR1 LGHNA and CDR2 YNFKEQ. CDR3 DNA sequence: TGTGCCAGCAGCCCCGAAGGGTTTGGCACTGAAGCTTTCTTT. Its protein is CASSPEGFGTEAFF.

V and J are TRBV7-9 and TRBJ1-2; D unclear. Germline V gene lookup returns CDR1 SEHNR and CDR2 FQNEAQ (reference sequence). This CDR3 spans 11 amino acids. Trimming pared 4 bases from V and 8 bases from J, leaving 8 bases between. The chain's CDR3 is CASSSLRGYTF. DNA for the CDR3: TGTGCCAGCAGCTCTCTCAGGGGCTACACCTTC. The full variable domain, rest sourced from reference TRBV7-9 and TRBJ1-2, is DTGVSQNPRHKITKRGQNVTFRCDPISEHNRLYWYRQTLGQGPEFLTYFQNEAQLEKSRLLSDRFSAERPKGSFSTLEIQRTEQGDSAMYLCASSSLRGYTFGSGTRLTVV.

Comments on this clone: This sample also contains other DNA sequences that code for the same CDR3. V usage is TRBV27 and J usage is TRBJ1-2, with D perhaps matching TRBD1 (6 bases). V was trimmed by 5 bases and J by 5 bases, leaving 9 bases between them. The CDR3 totals 12 residues. Germline CDR1 MNHEY, CDR2 SMNVEV (reference sequence). Here the CDR3 DNA reads TGTGCCAGCAGTCCTACAGGGTATGGCTACACCTTC. Protein: CASSPTGYGYTF.

The chain joins TRBV6-5 to TRBJ2-7; D might be TRBD1 or TRBD2, each matching 5 bases. The CDR3 extends over 13 amino acids. Germline values: CDR1 MNHEY, CDR2 SVGAGI. V was pared by 0 bases and J by 10 bases, with 13 bases between. The CDR3 DNA follows: TGTGCCAGCAGTTACTCGAGAGGGGCCCTCCAGTACTTC. As protein: CASSYSRGALQYF.

A word on this clone: Other nucleotide sequences from this sample produce the same CDR3. The chain uses TRBV5-1 and TRBJ2-3; no reliable D call. The CDR3 consists of 12 residues. Germline V gene sequence: CDR1 SGHRS, CDR2 YFSETQ. Trimming left V 3 bases short and J 1 base short, with 3 bases between. CDR3 amino acids: CASSSRTDTQYF. DNA of the CDR3: TGCGCCAGCAGCTCCCGCACAGATACGCAGTATTTT.

This sequence joins TRBV4-3 and TRBJ2-5; 10 nucleotides align to TRBD2. This CDR3 has 15 amino acids. Germline V gives CDR1 LGHNA, CDR2 YSLEER. With 1 base clipped from V and 5 bases from J, the junction kept 4 bases outside the gene matches. The CDR3 bases are TGCGCCAGCAGCCAAGTGCTAGCGGGAGATGAGACCCAGTACTTC. This gives the protein CASSQVLAGDETQYF.

The chain joins TRBV28 to TRBJ1-1; D gene uncertain. V shed 5 bases and J shed 0 bases, with 10 bases lying between them. CDR1 is MDHEN, CDR2 SYDVKM, per germline. This CDR3 is built from 14 residues. CDR3 coding DNA: TGTGCCAGCAGTAGAAGACGAATGAACACTGAAGCTTTCTTT. Amino acids: CASSRRRMNTEAFF.

This clone is a singleton in its sample. The chain couples TRBV7-9 to TRBJ1-4; possibly TRBD1 for D (5 bases). V lost 2 bases and J lost 4, with 14 bases in between. The V gene's germline CDR1 is SEHNR and CDR2 FQNEAQ (reference sequence). This CDR3 region has 16 residues. The CDR3 protein is CASSLSWGTNNEKLFF. As DNA, the CDR3 is TGTGCCAGCAGCTTAAGCTGGGGGACGAATAATGAAAAACTGTTTTTT.

The V gene is TRBV27, the J gene TRBJ1-5, with TRBD1 matching 9 bases. Germline CDR1 is MNHEY and CDR2 is SMNVEV (reference sequence). The CDR3 is 14 amino acids. Germline trimming cut 6 bases from V and 5 bases from J; bases unmatched to any gene: 5. This chain's CDR3 is CASRGTGKDQPQHF. For the CDR3, the DNA is TGTGCCAGCAGGGGGACAGGGAAGGATCAGCCCCAGCATTTT.

Details on this clone: The same CDR3 also results from other DNA sequences found in this sample. The chain combines TRBV5-1 with TRBJ2-7; D uncertain. Germline lookup yields CDR1 SGHRS and CDR2 YFSETQ. V lost 0 bases and J 0 bases, leaving 7 bases between the germline ends. This CDR3 has 14 amino acids. DNA for the CDR3: TGCGCCAGCAGCTTGGGGCAGAGCTCCTACGAGCAGTACTTC. Its translation is CASSLGQSSYEQYF.

The rearrangement joins TRBV15 to TRBJ1-4; TRBD1 might be the D (6 bases). V dropped 5 bases and J dropped 11 bases, with 12 bases sitting between them. This CDR3 is 12 amino acids long. Germline V lookup: CDR1 LNHNV, CDR2 YYDKDF (reference sequence). The CDR3 is CATSLGGGKLFF. Written as DNA, the CDR3 is TGTGCCACCAGCCTAGGGGGGGGGAAACTGTTTTTT.

The gene calls are TRBV10-3 and TRBJ1-4; 8 bases agree with TRBD1. Germline loops: CDR1 ENHRY, CDR2 SYGVKD. The ends lost 6 bases at V and 3 bases at J; junction bases unmatched: 6. This CDR3 region has 15 residues. CDR3 amino acids: CAIRQGAMANEKLFF. The CDR3 DNA sequence: TGTGCCATCAGGCAGGGGGCGATGGCTAATGAAAAACTGTTTTTT.

The chain is built from TRBV9 and TRBJ2-2, with TRBD2 matching 7 bases. Trimming removed 0 bases from V and 1 base from J; junction bases left unmatched: 3. Germline V gene data show CDR1 as SGDLS and CDR2 as YYNGEE. This CDR3 is 16 amino acids long. The CDR3 here is CASSVDVAGNTGELFF. The DNA for the CDR3 is TGTGCCAGCAGCGTAGATGTAGCGGGGAACACCGGGGAGCTGTTTTTT.

The rearrangement joins TRBV30 to TRBJ2-1; D gene unclear. The V gene lost 3 bases and the J gene lost 5 bases, with 29 bases spanning the gap. Germline CDR1 and CDR2: GTSNPN and SVGIG (reference sequence). The CDR3 runs to 19 residues. The CDR3 region is CAWRPPRVSHRTVHNEQFF. DNA for the CDR3: TGTGCCTGGAGGCCCCCTAGGGTTTCCCACCGGACCGTCCACAATGAGCAGTTCTTC.

As regards this clone: The same CDR3 arises from other DNA sequences in this sample as well. V and J are TRBV29-1 and TRBJ2-7; the D is unclear. Germline assignment: CDR1 SQVTM and CDR2 ANQGSEA. The V end lost 3 bases, the J end lost 0 bases, and 9 bases lay between the germline ends. This CDR3 comprises 13 residues. DNA for the CDR3: TGCAGCGTTGAGAGTGACAACTCCTACGAGCAGTACTTC. Amino acids: CSVESDNSYEQYF.

The chain employs TRBV5-4 and TRBJ2-1, with D unclear. V was clipped by 4 bases and J by 4 bases, with 6 bases between them. Per germline, CDR1 SGHNT and CDR2 YYREEE (reference sequence). The CDR3 has 12 amino acids. CDR3 sequence reads: CASSQKYNEQFF. The CDR3 region has the DNA TGTGCCAGCAGCCAGAAATACAATGAGCAGTTCTTC.

The chain is built from TRBV30 and TRBJ2-7; a possible D gene is TRBD2 (5 bases). CDR3 length: 13 amino acids. Germline CDR1 GTSNPN, CDR2 SVGIG (reference sequence). Trimming cost V 3 bases and J 0 bases, with 9 bases left between them. The CDR3 nucleotides are TGTGCCTGGAGGGGGAGCCCCTCCTACGAGCAGTACTTC. It translates to CAWRGSPSYEQYF.

Comments on this clone: This CDR3 is also generated by other DNA sequences in the sample. The chain uses TRBV7-9 and TRBJ1-1, with 9 bases matching TRBD1. V gave up 5 bases and J gave up 5 bases; unmatched junction bases: 3. This CDR3 has 13 amino acids. Germline values: CDR1 SEHNR, CDR2 FQNEAQ (reference sequence). CDR3 DNA: TGTGCCAGCAGCACGGACAGGGGTACTGAAGCTTTCTTT. Translation gives CASSTDRGTEAFF.

This clone was observed once. Other DNA variants within this sample encode the same CDR3. The chain carries TRBV6-5 and TRBJ1-2; no clear D gene. This CDR3 is built from 13 residues. Between the trimmed V and J ends, which lost 0 bases and 2 bases, there was a span of 4 bases. Germline V CDR1 and CDR2: MNHEY, SVGAGI. The CDR3 protein is CASSYSGNYGYTF. The CDR3 coding sequence is TGTGCCAGCAGTTACTCGGGGAACTATGGCTACACCTTC.

The chain carries TRBV6-1 and TRBJ2-7, with D possibly being TRBD2 (6 bases). The germline V gene encodes CDR1 MNHNS and CDR2 SASEGT. The CDR3 runs 17 residues. V lost 2 bases to trimming and J lost 0 bases, with 17 bases between them. For the CDR3, the DNA is TGTGCCAGCAGTGAAAGGTTCGGGGAGCGGGCCTCCTACGAGCAGTACTTC. This translates into CASSERFGERASYEQYF.

The chain employs TRBV9 and TRBJ1-2; D is uncertain. The CDR3 runs to 12 residues. With 2 bases removed from V and 9 bases from J, the gap between germline ends came to 11 bases. CDR1 is SGDLS, CDR2 YYNGEE, per germline. The CDR3 loop is CASSVEGSRYTF. The CDR3 DNA reads TGTGCCAGCAGCGTCGAAGGGAGCCGCTACACCTTC.

This clone showed up just once. The chain links TRBV27 to TRBJ2-3; a weak D match, TRBD2 (7 bases). This CDR3 has 16 residues. The V end was cut by 6 bases, the J end by 0 bases, with 16 bases between. Germline lookup yields CDR1 MNHEY and CDR2 SMNVEV (reference sequence). The CDR3 region is CASRRPGGLSTDTQYF. The CDR3 bases are TGTGCCAGCAGGCGGCCCGGGGGGCTAAGCACAGATACGCAGTATTTT.